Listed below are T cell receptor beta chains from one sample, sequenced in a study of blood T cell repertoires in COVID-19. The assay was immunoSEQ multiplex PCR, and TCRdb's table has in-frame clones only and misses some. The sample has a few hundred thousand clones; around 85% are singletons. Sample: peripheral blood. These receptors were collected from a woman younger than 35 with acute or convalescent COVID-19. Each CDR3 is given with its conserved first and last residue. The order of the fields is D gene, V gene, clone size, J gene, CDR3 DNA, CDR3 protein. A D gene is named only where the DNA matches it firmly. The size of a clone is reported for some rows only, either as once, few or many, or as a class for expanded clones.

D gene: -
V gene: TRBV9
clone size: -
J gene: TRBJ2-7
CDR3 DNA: TGTGCCAGCAGCGTAGTACGCGGCGAGCAGTACTTC
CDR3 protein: CASSVVRGEQYF

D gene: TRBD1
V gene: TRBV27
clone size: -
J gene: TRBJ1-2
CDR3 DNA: TGTGCCAGCAGTTTCCTCTCGGGACAGTTCTATGGCTACACCTTC
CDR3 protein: CASSFLSGQFYGYTF

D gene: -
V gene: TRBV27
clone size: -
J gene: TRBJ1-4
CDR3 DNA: TGTGCCAGCAGTTCCCGGACGGGAGAAAAACTGTTTTTT
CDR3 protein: CASSSRTGEKLFF

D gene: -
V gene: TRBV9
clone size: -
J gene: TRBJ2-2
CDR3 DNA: TGTGCCAGCAGGGGCCCCACCGGGGAGCTGTTTTTT
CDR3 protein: CASRGPTGELFF

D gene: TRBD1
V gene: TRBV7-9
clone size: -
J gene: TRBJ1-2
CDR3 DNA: TGTGCCAGCAGCCTTAGTGGAACAGGGGGCGACTATGGCTACACCTTC
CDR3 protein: CASSLSGTGGDYGYTF

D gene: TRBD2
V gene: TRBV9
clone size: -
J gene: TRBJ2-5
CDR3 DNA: TGTGCCAGTAGCCGGGTAGCGGGGCGGGGAGAGACCCAGTACTTC
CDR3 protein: CASSRVAGRGETQYF

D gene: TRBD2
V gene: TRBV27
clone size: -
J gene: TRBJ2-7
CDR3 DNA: TGTGCCAGCAGTTTATCGCCCGGGACTAGCGGGTTCTCCTACGAGCAGTACTTC
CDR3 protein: CASSLSPGTSGFSYEQYF

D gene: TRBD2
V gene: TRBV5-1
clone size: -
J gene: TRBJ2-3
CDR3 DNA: TGCGCCAGCAGCTTGGGTAGCGGGGGCGGCACAGATACGCAGTATTTT
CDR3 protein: CASSLGSGGGTDTQYF

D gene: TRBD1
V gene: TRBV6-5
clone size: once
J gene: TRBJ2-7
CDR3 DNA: TGTGCCAGCGTGGGGACAGCGAGCTCCTACGAGCAGTACTTC
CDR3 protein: CASVGTASSYEQYF

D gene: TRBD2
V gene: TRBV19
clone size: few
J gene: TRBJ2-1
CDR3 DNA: TGTGCCAGTAGTATAGCCCGGGGGCGGGAGGGTGGAAATGAGCAGTTCTTC
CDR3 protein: CASSIARGREGGNEQFF

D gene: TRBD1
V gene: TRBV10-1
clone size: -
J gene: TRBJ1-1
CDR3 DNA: TGCGCCAGCAGCCGGGACAGGGGCACTGAAGCTTTCTTT
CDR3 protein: CASSRDRGTEAFF

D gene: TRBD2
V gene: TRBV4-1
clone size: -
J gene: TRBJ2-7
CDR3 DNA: TGCGCCAGCAGTAGAGGGACTAGCGGATCCTACGAGCAGTACTTC
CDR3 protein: CASSRGTSGSYEQYF

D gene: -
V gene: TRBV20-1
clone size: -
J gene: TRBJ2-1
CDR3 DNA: TGCAGTGCTAGTTTGGCTAGCGATACGAATGAGCAGTTCTTC
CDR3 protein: CSASLASDTNEQFF

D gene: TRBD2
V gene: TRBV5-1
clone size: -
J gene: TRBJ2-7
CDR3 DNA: TGCGCCAGCAGCCGAATCGGGGGGAACTACGAGCAGTACTTC
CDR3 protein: CASSRIGGNYEQYF

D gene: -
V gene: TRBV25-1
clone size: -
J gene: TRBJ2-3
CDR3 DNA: TGTGCCAGCAGCAGCCCCGAGGGCACAGATACGCAGTATTTT
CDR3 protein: CASSSPEGTDTQYF

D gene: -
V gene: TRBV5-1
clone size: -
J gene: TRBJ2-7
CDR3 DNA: TGCGCCAGCAGCTTGGGGCTTTTTTCCGACGAGCAGTACTTC
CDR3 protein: CASSLGLFSDEQYF

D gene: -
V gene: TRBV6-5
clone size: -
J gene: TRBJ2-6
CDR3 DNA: TGTGCCAGCAGGACTAGCTCTGGGGCCAACGTCCTGACTTTC
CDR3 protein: CASRTSSGANVLTF

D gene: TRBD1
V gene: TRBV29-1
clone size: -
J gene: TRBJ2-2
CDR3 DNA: TGCAGCGTTGCAACCGGGACAGCGAACACCGGGGAGCTGTTTTTT
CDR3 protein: CSVATGTANTGELFF

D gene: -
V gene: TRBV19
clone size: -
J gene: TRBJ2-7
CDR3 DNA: TGTGCCAGTAGTATGTTGGGCGCCGCCTACGAGCAGTACTTC
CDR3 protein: CASSMLGAAYEQYF

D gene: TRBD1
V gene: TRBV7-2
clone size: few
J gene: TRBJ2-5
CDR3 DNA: TGTGCCAGCAGCGCAAGACAGGGAGAGACCCAGTACTTC
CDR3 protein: CASSARQGETQYF

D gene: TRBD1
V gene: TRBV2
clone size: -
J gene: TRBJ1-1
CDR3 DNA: TGTGCCAGCAGGGCTCGGGACAGGGGGAACACTGAAGCTTTCTTT
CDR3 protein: CASRARDRGNTEAFF

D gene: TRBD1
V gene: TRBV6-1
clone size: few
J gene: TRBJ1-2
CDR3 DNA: TGTGCCAGCAATGAACCGGGACAGGGTGGCGGCTACACCTTC
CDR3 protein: CASNEPGQGGGYTF

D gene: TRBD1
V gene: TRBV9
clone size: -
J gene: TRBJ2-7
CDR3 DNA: TGTGCCAGCAGCGTAGCCCTCGGACAGGGCCACGAGCAGTACTTC
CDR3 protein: CASSVALGQGHEQYF

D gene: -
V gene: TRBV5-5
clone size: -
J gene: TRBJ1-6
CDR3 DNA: TGTGCCAGCAGCGAACAGGTTCGGGATTCACCCCTCCACTTT
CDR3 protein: CASSEQVRDSPLHF